The TCR beta chain described here comes from a study of control samples from healthy donors and cancer patients. TCRdb keeps only in-frame clones here, not all; method: immunoSEQ multiplex PCR. The table has tens of thousands of clones, approximately 90% seen once; the top ten hold approximately 0.95%. Germline V gene sequence: CDR1 MNHEY, CDR2 SVGEGT. This CDR3 contains 14 residues. Trimming removed 1 base from V and 4 bases from J, with 10 bases in between. This chain joins TRBV6-2 or TRBV6-3 and TRBJ1-1; no definite D call. The sequenced material came from PBMCs. This receptor was obtained from a man in his thirties or forties with colorectal cancer. CDR3 in amino acids: CASSYFPAGTEAFF. The CDR3 bases are TGTGCCAGCAGTTACTTCCCCGCAGGCACTGAAGCTTTCTTT.